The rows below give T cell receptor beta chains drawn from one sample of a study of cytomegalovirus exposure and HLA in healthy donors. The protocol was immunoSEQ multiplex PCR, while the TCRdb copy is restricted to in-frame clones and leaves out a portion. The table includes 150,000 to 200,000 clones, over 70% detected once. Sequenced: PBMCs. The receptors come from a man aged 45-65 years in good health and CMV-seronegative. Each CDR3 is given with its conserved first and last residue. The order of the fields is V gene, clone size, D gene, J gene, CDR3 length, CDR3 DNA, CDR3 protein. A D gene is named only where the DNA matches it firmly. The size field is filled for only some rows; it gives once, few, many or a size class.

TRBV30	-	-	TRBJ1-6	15	TGTGCCTGGAGGACCGGGAAAGCAATTAATTCACCCCTCCACTTT	CAWRTGKAINSPLHF
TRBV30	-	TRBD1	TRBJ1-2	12	TGTGCCTGGCGGACAGGCGGATATGGCTACACCTTC	CAWRTGGYGYTF
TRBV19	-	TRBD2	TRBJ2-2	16	TGTGCCAGTAGTATATCCCCCCGTAGCGGGGCCGGGGAGCTGTTTTTT	CASSISPRSGAGELFF
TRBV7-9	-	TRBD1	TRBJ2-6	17	TGTGCCAGCAGCCCGCGACAGGGGGCAAATTGGGCCAACGTCCTGACTTTC	CASSPRQGANWANVLTF
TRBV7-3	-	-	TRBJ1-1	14	TGTGCCAGCAGCCTCGGGGGGGTGAACACTGAAGCTTTCTTT	CASSLGGVNTEAFF
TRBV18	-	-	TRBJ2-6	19	TGTGCCAGCTCATACGAACACTTTGACACTGGCTCTGGGGCCAACGTCCTGACTTTC	CASSYEHFDTGSGANVLTF
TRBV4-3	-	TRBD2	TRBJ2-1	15	TGCGCCAGCAGCCAAGATGGGCGGGGGGACAATGAGCAGTTCTTC	CASSQDGRGDNEQFF
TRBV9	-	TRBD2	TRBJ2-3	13	TGTGCCAGCAGCCGACTAGCGGCTGATACGCAGTATTTT	CASSRLAADTQYF
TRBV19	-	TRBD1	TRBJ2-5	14	TGTGCCAGTAGTATACGGGACAGGGGAGAGACCCAGTACTTC	CASSIRDRGETQYF
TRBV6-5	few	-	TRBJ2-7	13	TGTGCCAGCAGTTACTCTTCAACCTACGAGCAGTACTTC	CASSYSSTYEQYF
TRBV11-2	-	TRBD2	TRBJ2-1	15	TGTGCCAGCAGCTTACCCGGGGGGGCCTCAAATGAGCAGTTCTTC	CASSLPGGASNEQFF
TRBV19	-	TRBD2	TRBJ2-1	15	TGTGCCAGTAGTCTGGGAGCGGGGACCTACAATGAGCAGTTCTTC	CASSLGAGTYNEQFF
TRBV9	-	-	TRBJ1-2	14	TGTGCCAGCAGCGTAGCTGGCAAAAACTATGGCTACACCTTC	CASSVAGKNYGYTF
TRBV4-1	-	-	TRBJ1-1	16	TGCGCCAGCAGCCAAGACTGGGAGGGATTGGGGACTGAAGCTTTCTTT	CASSQDWEGLGTEAFF
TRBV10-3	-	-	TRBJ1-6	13	TGTGCCATCAACCAGGGTCATAATTCACCCCTCCACTTT	CAINQGHNSPLHF
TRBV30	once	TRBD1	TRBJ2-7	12	TGTGCCGGGGGACAGGGAACCTACGAGCAGTACTTC	CAGGQGTYEQYF
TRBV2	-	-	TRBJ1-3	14	TGTGCCAGCAGCTTAGGGGGCTCTGGAAACACCATATATTTT	CASSLGGSGNTIYF
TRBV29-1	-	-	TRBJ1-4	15	TGCAGCCCTCGGACGGACTCTGCAACTAATGAAAAACTGTTTTTT	CSPRTDSATNEKLFF
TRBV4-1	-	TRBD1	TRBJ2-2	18	TGCGCCAGCAGCCAGGAGACAGGGGGGAGTAGTTTCACCGGGGAGCTGTTTTTT	CASSQETGGSSFTGELFF
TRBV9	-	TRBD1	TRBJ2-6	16	TGTGCCAGCAGCGCGCAGGGGGCGTATGGGGCCAACGTCCTGACTTTC	CASSAQGAYGANVLTF
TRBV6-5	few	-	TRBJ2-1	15	TGTGCCAGCAGTTACAATTTTTTGGAGTTTAATGAGCAGTTCTTC	CASSYNFLEFNEQFF
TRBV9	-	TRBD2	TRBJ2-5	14	TGTGCCAGCAGCGGGGGGGGGAACCAAGAGACCCAGTACTTC	CASSGGGNQETQYF
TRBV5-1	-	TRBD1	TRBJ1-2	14	TGCGCCAGCAGCGGGCCGGGACAGCCTTATGGCTACACCTTC	CASSGPGQPYGYTF
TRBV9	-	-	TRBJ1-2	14	TGTGCCAGCAGCGTAGTCGGGGATTCCTATGGCTACACCTTC	CASSVVGDSYGYTF
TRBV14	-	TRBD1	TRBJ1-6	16	TGTGCCAGCAGCCAAGGGGACAGGGGCTTTTATTCACCCCTCCACTTT	CASSQGDRGFYSPLHF
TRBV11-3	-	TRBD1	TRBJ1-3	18	TGTGCCAGCAGCAACCGTACGGACAGGCCGCGCTCTGGAAACACCATATATTTT	CASSNRTDRPRSGNTIYF
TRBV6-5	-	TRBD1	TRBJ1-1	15	TGTGCCAGCAGCCCCCAGGGGGTAGCGGACACTGAAGCTTTCTTT	CASSPQGVADTEAFF
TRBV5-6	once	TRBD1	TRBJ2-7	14	TGTGCCAGCAGCACCGGACAGGGAACCCACGAGCAGTACTTC	CASSTGQGTHEQYF
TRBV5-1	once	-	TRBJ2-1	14	TGCGCCAGCAGCTTGGCCTACAGTAACAATGAGCAGTTCTTC	CASSLAYSNNEQFF
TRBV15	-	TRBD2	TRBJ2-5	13	TGTGCCACCAGCAGGGCGGGGGGAGAGAGCCAGTACTTC	CATSRAGGESQYF
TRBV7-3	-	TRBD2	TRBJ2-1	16	TGTGCCAGCAGCCTAAGAACTAGCGGCTCCTACAATGAGCAGTTCTTC	CASSLRTSGSYNEQFF
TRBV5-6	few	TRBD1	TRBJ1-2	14	TGTGCCAGCAGCTCCGACAGGGGGTTATCTGGCTACACCTTC	CASSSDRGLSGYTF
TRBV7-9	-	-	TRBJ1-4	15	TGTGCCAGCAGCTTAGGCACAGCAGCTAATGAAAAACTGTTTTTT	CASSLGTAANEKLFF
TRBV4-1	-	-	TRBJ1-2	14	TGCGCCAGCAGTCGGGCTTGGGGGGAGAGAGGCTACACCTTC	CASSRAWGERGYTF
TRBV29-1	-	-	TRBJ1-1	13	TGCAGCGTTCCCATGGGGGGATGGTCTGAAGCTTTCTTT	CSVPMGGWSEAFF
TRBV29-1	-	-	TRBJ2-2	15	TGCAGCGTTGAAGATAACAGGCATAAGATCGGGGAGCTGTTTTTT	CSVEDNRHKIGELFF
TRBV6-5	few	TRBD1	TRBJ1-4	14	TGTGCCAGCAGCCCCACAGGGGCGGATGAAAAACTGTTTTTT	CASSPTGADEKLFF
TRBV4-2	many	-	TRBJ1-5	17	TGTGCCAGCAGTCAAGTAAGCCGCGGCCCCCGAGCACAGCCCCAGCATTTT	CASSQVSRGPRAQPQHF
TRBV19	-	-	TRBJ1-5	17	TGTGCCAGTAGTATGGGGACGGGGGGGCCCTTATATCAGCCCCAGCATTTT	CASSMGTGGPLYQPQHF
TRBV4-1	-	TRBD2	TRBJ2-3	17	TGCGCCAGCAGCCCCCCCTTATTAGCGGGGGCCACAGATACGCAGTATTTT	CASSPPLLAGATDTQYF
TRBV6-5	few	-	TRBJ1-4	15	TGTGCCAGCAGTTACTCCACAGCGGGGGATGGGGGACTGTTTTTT	CASSYSTAGDGGLFF
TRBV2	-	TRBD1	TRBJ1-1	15	TGTGCCAGCAGTCGAACTTGGCAGGGGGCCCCTGAAGCTTTCTTT	CASSRTWQGAPEAFF
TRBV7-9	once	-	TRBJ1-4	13	TGTGCCAGCTCCCGCTCAGGCTCGGAAAAACTGTTTTTT	CASSRSGSEKLFF
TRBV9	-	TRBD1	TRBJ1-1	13	TGTGCCAGCAGTCGACAGGGACTCACTGAAGCTTTCTTT	CASSRQGLTEAFF
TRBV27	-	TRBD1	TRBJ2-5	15	TGTGCCAGCAGTGACTCGACAGGGGTCGGCGAGACCCAGTACTTC	CASSDSTGVGETQYF
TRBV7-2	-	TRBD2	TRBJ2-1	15	TGTGCCAGCAGCTTAAGCGGGGGGGAGAACAATGAGCAGTTCTTC	CASSLSGGENNEQFF
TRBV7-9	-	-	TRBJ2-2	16	TGTGCCAGCAGCTCGCAGACAGTCGGCAGAACCGGGGAGCTGTTTTTT	CASSSQTVGRTGELFF
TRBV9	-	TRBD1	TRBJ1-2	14	TGTGCCAGCAGCGCCGGGGACAGGGATCTGGGCTACACCTTC	CASSAGDRDLGYTF
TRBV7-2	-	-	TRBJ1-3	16	TGTGCCAGCAGCTCCCCTTGGGGCCGAGCTGGAAACACCATATATTTT	CASSSPWGRAGNTIYF
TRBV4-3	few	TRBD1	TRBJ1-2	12	TGCGCCAGCAGCCAGACAGGGATCGGCTACACCTTC	CASSQTGIGYTF